Detailed here is one T cell receptor beta chain. What it recognizes is unknown. V lost 4 bases and J lost 0; bases outside the gene matches: 7. The germline V gene encodes CDR1 LGHNA and CDR2 YSLEER. The CDR3 is 17 amino acids. The sample comes from a study of identical twins. Points from the study as a whole: Abundant beta clonotypes from cord blood bore fewer insertions; memory repertoires lacked this pattern.

TCRdb used MiXCR to reprocess the 5' RACE reads, holding one entry per CDR3 protein. Here the sample spans about 570,000 distinct CDR3 sequences, 9.6% being singletons. This sample also appeared in a second study, on yellow fever vaccine responses in identical twins.

The origin of this receptor is a woman under 30 in good health. V and J are TRBV4-3 and TRBJ2-1, with 9 bases fitting TRBD2. The specimen sequenced was PBMCs. The DNA for the CDR3 is TGCGCCAGCAGCCCATGGGATAGCGGGAGCTCCTACAATGAGCAGTTCTTC. Translating it yields CASSPWDSGSSYNEQFF.